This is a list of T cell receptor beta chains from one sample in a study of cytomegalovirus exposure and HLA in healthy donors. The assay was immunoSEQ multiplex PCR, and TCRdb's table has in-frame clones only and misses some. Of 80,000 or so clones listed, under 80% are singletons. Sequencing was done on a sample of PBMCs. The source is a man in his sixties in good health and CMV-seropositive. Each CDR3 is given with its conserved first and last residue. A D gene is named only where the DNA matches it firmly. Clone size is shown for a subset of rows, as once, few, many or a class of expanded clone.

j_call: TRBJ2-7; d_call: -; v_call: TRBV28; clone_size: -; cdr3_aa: CASSLTDIYEQYF; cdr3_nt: TGTGCCAGCAGTTTGACAGATATCTACGAGCAGTACTTC
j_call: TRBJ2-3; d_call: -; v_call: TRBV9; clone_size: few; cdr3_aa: CASSVGGGGTDTQYF; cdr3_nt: TGTGCCAGCAGCGTAGGGGGCGGGGGCACAGATACGCAGTATTTT
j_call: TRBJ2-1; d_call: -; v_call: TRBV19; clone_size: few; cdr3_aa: CASSPLRPRGNEQFF; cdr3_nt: TGTGCCAGTAGCCCTCTACGGCCGCGAGGCAATGAGCAGTTCTTC
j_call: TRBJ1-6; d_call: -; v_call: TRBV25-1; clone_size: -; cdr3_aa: CASRTGGSPLHF; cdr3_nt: TGTGCCAGCAGGACAGGTGGCTCACCCCTCCACTTT
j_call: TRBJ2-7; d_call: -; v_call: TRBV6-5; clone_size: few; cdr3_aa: CASSPRGYEQYF; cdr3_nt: TGTGCCAGCAGTCCTAGAGGTTACGAGCAGTACTTC
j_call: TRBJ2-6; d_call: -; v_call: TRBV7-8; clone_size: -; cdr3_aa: CASSRLSSGANVLTF; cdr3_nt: TGTGCCAGCAGTAGACTATCCTCTGGGGCCAACGTCCTGACTTTC
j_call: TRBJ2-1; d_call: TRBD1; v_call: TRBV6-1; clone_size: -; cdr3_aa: CATLRWTGNNEQFF; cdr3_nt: TGTGCCACCTTACGCTGGACAGGTAACAATGAGCAGTTCTTC
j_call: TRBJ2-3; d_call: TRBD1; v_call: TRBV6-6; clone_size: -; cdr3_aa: CASRQRTGGDTDTQYF; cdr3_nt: TGTGCCAGCAGGCAAAGGACAGGGGGGGACACAGATACGCAGTATTTT
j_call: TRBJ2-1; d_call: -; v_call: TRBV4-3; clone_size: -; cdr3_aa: CASSQVYAVISSYNEQFF; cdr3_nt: TGCGCCAGCAGCCAAGTCTATGCTGTTATTAGCTCCTACAATGAGCAGTTCTTC
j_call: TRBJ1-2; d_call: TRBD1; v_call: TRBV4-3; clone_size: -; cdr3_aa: CASSQWTGSTSYGYTF; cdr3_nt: TGCGCCAGCAGCCAATGGACAGGGTCGACTTCCTATGGCTACACCTTC
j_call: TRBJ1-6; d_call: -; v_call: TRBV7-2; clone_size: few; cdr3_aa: CASAAGVARNSPLHF; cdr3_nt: TGTGCCAGCGCTGCCGGGGTAGCCCGGAATTCACCCCTCCACTTT
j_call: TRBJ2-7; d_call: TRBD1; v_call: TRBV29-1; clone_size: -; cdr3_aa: CSARGTGGYEQYF; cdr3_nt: TGCAGCGCCCGGGGGACAGGAGGCTACGAGCAGTACTTC
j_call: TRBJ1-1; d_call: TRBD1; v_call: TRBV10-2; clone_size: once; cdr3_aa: CASGDWGQMNTEAFF; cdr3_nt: TGCGCCAGCGGGGACTGGGGACAGATGAACACTGAAGCTTTCTTT
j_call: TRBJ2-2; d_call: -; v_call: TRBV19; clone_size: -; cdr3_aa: CASSIAGRITGELFF; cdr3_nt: TGTGCCAGTAGTATTGCAGGGAGGATCACCGGGGAGCTGTTTTTT
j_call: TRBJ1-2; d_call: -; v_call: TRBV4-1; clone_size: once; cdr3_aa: CASSQGGNYGYTF; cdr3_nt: TGCGCCAGCAGCCAAGGAGGGAACTATGGCTACACCTTC
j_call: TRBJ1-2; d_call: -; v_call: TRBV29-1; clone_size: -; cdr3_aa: CSVEDGWAYGYTF; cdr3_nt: TGCAGCGTTGAAGACGGATGGGCCTATGGCTACACCTTC
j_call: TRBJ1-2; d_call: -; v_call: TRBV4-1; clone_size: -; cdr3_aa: CASSQAGSYGYTF; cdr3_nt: TGCGCCAGCAGCCAGGCAGGGTCCTATGGCTACACCTTC
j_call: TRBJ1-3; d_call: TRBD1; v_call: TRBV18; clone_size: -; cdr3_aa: CASSPTLDRAAGNTIYF; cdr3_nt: TGTGCCAGCTCACCCACCCTGGACAGGGCCGCTGGAAACACCATATATTTT
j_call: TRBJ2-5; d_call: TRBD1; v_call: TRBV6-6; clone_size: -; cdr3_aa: CASCRGRPPQETQYF; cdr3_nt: TGTGCCAGTTGCAGGGGGCGCCCCCCACAAGAGACCCAGTACTTC
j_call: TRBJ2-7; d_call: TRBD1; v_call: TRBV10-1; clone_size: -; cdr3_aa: CASSDGYGTGTYEQYF; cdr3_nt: TGCGCCAGCAGTGATGGTTACGGGACAGGGACCTACGAGCAGTACTTC
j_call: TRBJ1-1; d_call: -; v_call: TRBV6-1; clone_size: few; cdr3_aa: CASMLGGGSTEAFF; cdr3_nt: TGTGCCAGCATGCTCGGGGGAGGGAGCACTGAAGCTTTCTTT
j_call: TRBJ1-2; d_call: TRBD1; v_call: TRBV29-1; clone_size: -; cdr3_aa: CSVEDPPGGDGYTF; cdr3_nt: TGCAGCGTTGAAGACCCCCCAGGGGGCGATGGCTACACCTTC
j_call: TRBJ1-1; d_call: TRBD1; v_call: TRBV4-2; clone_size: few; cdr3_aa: CASSQEGQGRGTEAFF; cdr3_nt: TGTGCCAGCAGCCAAGAGGGACAGGGTAGGGGCACTGAAGCTTTCTTT
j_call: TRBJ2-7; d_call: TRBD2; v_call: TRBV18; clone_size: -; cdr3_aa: CASSLMTSFVEQYF; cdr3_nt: TGTGCCAGCTCACTAATGACTAGCTTCGTCGAGCAGTACTTC
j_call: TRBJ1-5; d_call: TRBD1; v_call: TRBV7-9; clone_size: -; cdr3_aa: CASSLTGVRAGNQPQHF; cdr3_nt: TGTGCCAGCAGCCTGACAGGGGTGAGGGCGGGCAATCAGCCCCAGCATTTT
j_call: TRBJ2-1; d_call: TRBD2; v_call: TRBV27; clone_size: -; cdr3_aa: CASTSPAGGSSYNEQFF; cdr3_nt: TGTGCCAGCACGTCCCCAGCGGGAGGGAGCTCCTACAATGAGCAGTTCTTC
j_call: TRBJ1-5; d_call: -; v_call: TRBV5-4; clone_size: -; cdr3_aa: CASSSGRFQPQHF; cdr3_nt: TGTGCCAGCAGCTCGGGTCGATTTCAGCCCCAGCATTTT
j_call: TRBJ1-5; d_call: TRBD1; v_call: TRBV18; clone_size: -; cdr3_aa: CASQISGGSNQPQHF; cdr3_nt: TGTGCCAGCCAAATTTCAGGGGGTAGCAATCAGCCCCAGCATTTT
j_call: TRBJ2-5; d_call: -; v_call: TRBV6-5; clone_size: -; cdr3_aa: CASSPSGRQETQYF; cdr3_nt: TGTGCCAGCAGTCCGAGCGGGCGTCAAGAGACCCAGTACTTC
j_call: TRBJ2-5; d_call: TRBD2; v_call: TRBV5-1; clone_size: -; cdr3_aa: CASSPSSTSGGTETQYF; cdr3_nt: TGCGCCAGCAGCCCCTCCTCGACTAGCGGGGGGACAGAGACCCAGTACTTC
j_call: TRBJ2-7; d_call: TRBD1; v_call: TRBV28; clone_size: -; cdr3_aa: CASTPPPGTVSYEQYF; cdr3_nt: TGTGCCAGCACTCCCCCCCCCGGGACAGTATCCTACGAGCAGTACTTC
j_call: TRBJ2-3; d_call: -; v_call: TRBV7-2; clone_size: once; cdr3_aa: CASSLLIVENQYF; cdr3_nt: TGTGCCAGCAGCCTATTGATTGTCGAGAACCAGTATTTT
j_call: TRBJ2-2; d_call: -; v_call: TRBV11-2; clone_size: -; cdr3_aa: CASSLVLRDAGELFF; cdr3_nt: TGTGCCAGCAGCTTAGTCTTGCGGGACGCCGGGGAGCTGTTTTTT
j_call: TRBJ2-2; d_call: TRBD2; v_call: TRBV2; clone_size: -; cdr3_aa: CASSGGRAGGHVGELFF; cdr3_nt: TGTGCCAGCAGTGGTGGTAGAGCGGGAGGGCATGTCGGGGAGCTGTTTTTT
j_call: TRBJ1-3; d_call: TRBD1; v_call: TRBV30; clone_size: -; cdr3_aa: CAWQGASGNTIYF; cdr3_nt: TGTGCCTGGCAGGGGGCATCTGGAAACACCATATATTTT
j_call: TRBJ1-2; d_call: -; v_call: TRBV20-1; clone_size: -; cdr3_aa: CSGGGAFGYTF; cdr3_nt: TGCAGTGGTGGAGGGGCTTTTGGCTACACCTTC
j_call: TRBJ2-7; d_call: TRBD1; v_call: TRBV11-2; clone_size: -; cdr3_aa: CASSLGQGGDEQYF; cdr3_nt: TGTGCCAGCAGCCTAGGACAGGGAGGAGACGAGCAGTACTTC
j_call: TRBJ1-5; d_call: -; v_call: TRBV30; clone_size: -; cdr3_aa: CAWSAPGGNQPQHF; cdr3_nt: TGTGCCTGGAGTGCCCCAGGCGGCAATCAGCCCCAGCATTTT
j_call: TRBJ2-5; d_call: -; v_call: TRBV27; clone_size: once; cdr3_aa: CASRGEETQYF; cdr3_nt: TGTGCCAGCAGGGGAGAAGAGACCCAGTACTTC